A single sample gave rise to the 28 T cell receptor beta chains below, sequenced in a study of T cell responses to AZD1222 COVID-19 vaccine. The table came from immunoSEQ multiplex PCR; TCRdb's copy has only in-frame clones and leaves some out. This table holds around 53,000 clones, approximately 86% found once. The source was peripheral blood, collected 28 days after the second AZD1222 dose. The receptors originated from an adult who received the AZD1222 COVID-19 vaccine.

The chain is built from TRBV7-2 and TRBJ2-7; 10 bases are a match to TRBD1. Germline V gene data show CDR1 as SGHTA and CDR2 as FQGNSA. The CDR3 covers 15 residues. With 5 bases clipped from V and 2 bases from J, the junction kept 6 bases outside the gene matches. The CDR3 region is CASSAGTGAAYEQYF. The CDR3 DNA sequence: TGTGCCAGCAGCGCGGGGACAGGGGCTGCCTACGAGCAGTACTTC.

The chain joins TRBV27 to TRBJ1-1, with D possibly matching TRBD1 (5 bases). Trimming took off 5 bases at V and 0 bases at J, with 10 bases between the two ends. The CDR3 runs 14 residues. In germline, CDR1 is MNHEY, CDR2 SMNVEV (reference sequence). CDR3 nucleotides: TGTGCCAGCAGTCCGCTACAGGTGAACACTGAAGCTTTCTTT. Residues: CASSPLQVNTEAFF.

The chain employs TRBV11-2 and TRBJ2-3; possibly TRBD2 for D (5 bases). Trimming took off 5 bases at V and 2 bases at J, with 17 bases between the two ends. The CDR3 runs 16 residues. Germline CDR1 reads SGHAT; CDR2 reads FQNNGV. The CDR3 DNA reads TGTGCCAGCAGCCCAACCAGCGGAGGTAACACAGATACGCAGTATTTT. This translates into CASSPTSGGNTDTQYF.

V is TRBV6-5 and J is TRBJ1-2; a possible D gene is TRBD1 (6 bases). The CDR3 length is 16 residues. Trimming removed 2 bases from V and 1 base from J, with 14 bases in between. CDR1 is MNHEY, CDR2 SVGAGI, per germline. The CDR3 DNA follows: TGTGCCAGCAGTTACGGAAGGGACACGGGTAACTATGGCTACACCTTC. It translates to CASSYGRDTGNYGYTF.

The V call is TRBV4-1, the J call TRBJ2-7; 10 bases are shared with TRBD2. Germline CDR1 and CDR2: MGHRA and YSYEKL. With V trimmed by 0 bases and J by 4 bases, 12 bases remained unmatched. The CDR3 is made up of 18 amino acids. The CDR3 protein is CASSQEVSGRAVRYEQYF. The CDR3 bases are TGCGCCAGCAGCCAAGAGGTGAGCGGGAGGGCCGTTCGGTACGAGCAGTACTTC.

This clone has just a few counts. The chain couples TRBV11-3 to TRBJ2-7; a possible D gene is TRBD1 (5 bases). Germline V lookup: CDR1 SGHNT, CDR2 YENEEA. The CDR3 is 15 amino acids. Trimming removed 0 bases from V and 3 bases from J, with 12 bases in between. CDR3 DNA: TGTGCCAGCAGCTTAGAGCAGGGTATACTCTACGAGCAGTACTTC. Its translation: CASSLEQGILYEQYF.

This chain joins TRBV28 and TRBJ1-5, with 9 nucleotides matching TRBD1. The ends lost 5 bases at V and 7 bases at J; junction bases unmatched: 6. The germline gives CDR1 MDHEN, CDR2 SYDVKM. This CDR3 comprises 14 residues. The CDR3 region has the DNA TGTGCCAGCAGTATTGGACAGGGGAGGCAGCCCCAGCATTTT. Translated: CASSIGQGRQPQHF.

The chain combines TRBV19 with TRBJ2-1; D is possibly TRBD1 or TRBD2 (6 bases each). The CDR3 length is 15 residues. The V end was cut by 10 bases, the J end by 1 base, with 17 bases between. CDR1 and CDR2 (germline): LNHDA, SQIVND (reference sequence). The CDR3, as DNA: TGTGCCACCAATTCCGGGGGCCCTTCCTACAATGAGCAGTTCTTC. This encodes CATNSGGPSYNEQFF.

This clone was seen just once. The genes are TRBV10-3 and TRBJ2-2, with TRBD1 matching 9 bases. Germline CDR1 reads ENHRY; CDR2 reads SYGVKD. The CDR3 is 14 amino acids. V shed 5 bases and J 6 bases; nucleotides not matched to a gene: 4. The CDR3, as DNA: TGTGCCATCAGTACGGGACAGGGCGCCGGGGAGCTGTTTTTT. Its translation: CAISTGQGAGELFF.

The gene calls are TRBV14 and TRBJ2-1; 10 bases map to TRBD2. Germline loops: CDR1 SGHDN, CDR2 FVKESK. The CDR3 has 16 residues. J lost 9 bases, V lost 3 bases, and 11 bases had no gene match. CDR3 amino acids: CASSHASGRAPFEQFF. The DNA for the CDR3 is TGTGCCAGCAGCCATGCAAGCGGGAGGGCCCCCTTTGAGCAGTTCTTC.

The J gene is TRBJ2-1, the V gene TRBV3-1 (or the pseudogene TRBV3-2); no clear D. CDR1 is LGHDT, CDR2 YNNKEL, per germline (reference sequence). Trimming removed 0 bases at V and 8 bases at J, with 11 bases between. This CDR3 is built from 14 residues. The CDR3 is CASSQEGIGDEQFF. CDR3 coding DNA: TGTGCCAGCAGCCAAGAGGGGATTGGGGATGAGCAGTTCTTC.

CDR3 nucleotides: TGTGCCAGCAGCCAAGGGACTGGGGCAGGGCGGATCCAGCCCCAGCATTTT. Translating it yields CASSQGTGAGRIQPQHF. This chain links TRBV28 with TRBJ1-5; D is possibly TRBD1 (5 bases). Germline values: CDR1 MDHEN, CDR2 SYDVKM. V gave up 6 bases and J gave up 7 bases, with 25 bases separating them. The CDR3 covers 17 residues.

The chain employs TRBV7-9 and TRBJ1-1; D uncertain. The CDR3 runs to 15 residues. The V end lost 1 base, the J end lost 2 bases, and 11 bases lay between the germline ends. Germline CDR1 is SEHNR and CDR2 is FQNEAQ (reference sequence). DNA for the CDR3: TGTGCCAGCAGCTTAGATAGCCGGGTAAACACTGAAGCTTTCTTT. It specifies CASSLDSRVNTEAFF. The full variable domain, with the rest looked up from reference TRBV7-9 and TRBJ1-1, is DTGVSQNPRHKITKRGQNVTFRCDPISEHNRLYWYRQTLGQGPEFLTYFQNEAQLEKSRLLSDRFSAERPKGSFSTLEIQRTEQGDSAMYLCASSLDSRVNTEAFFGQGTRLTVV.

A single count supports this clone. The chain recombines TRBV5-8 with TRBJ2-7; D unclear. V shed 0 bases and J shed 3 bases, with 10 bases lying between them. Germline CDR1 SGHTS, CDR2 YDEGEE. The CDR3 is 14 amino acids. The CDR3 loop reads CASSLGPDGYEQYF. The CDR3 region has the DNA TGTGCCAGCAGCTTGGGCCCAGACGGCTACGAGCAGTACTTC. The variable domain in full, with the rest retrieved from reference TRBV5-8 and TRBJ2-7, is EAGVTQSPTHLIKTRGQQATLRCSPISGHTSVYWYQQALGLGLQFLLWYDEGEERNRGNFPPRFSGRQFPNYSSELNVNALELEDSALYLCASSLGPDGYEQYFGPGTRLTVT.

The chain uses TRBV21-1 and TRBJ2-1; the table's D gene call, TRBD1, was not cross checked with the DNA. TRBV21-1 is a pseudogene. The CDR3 covers 17 residues. In DNA, the CDR3 is TGTGCCAGCAGCAAAGCTCAACAGGGGGACCCCTACAATGAGCAGTTCTTC. Its protein product is CASSKAQQGDPYNEQFF.

As to this clone: Germline is not matched at one junction end, which may reflect a read error. The same CDR3 also results from other DNA sequences found in this sample. The chain couples TRBV18 to TRBJ1-2; D is unclear. Germline-derived CDR1 and CDR2 are KGHSH and LQKENI. The CDR3 is made up of 14 amino acids. CDR3 protein: CASSPAASNYGYTF. The DNA for the CDR3 is TGTGCCAGTTCACCCGCCGCCTCTAACTATGGCTACACCTTC.

The chain recombines TRBV28 with TRBJ2-2; 10 positions match TRBD2. This CDR3 region has 15 residues. Trimming took 8 bases from V and 7 from J; bases not matched to a gene: 10. Germline CDR1 and CDR2: MDHEN and SYDVKM. The chain's CDR3 is CASLQPLAGIGELFF. The CDR3 coding sequence is TGTGCCAGCCTGCAGCCACTAGCGGGAATCGGGGAGCTGTTTTTT.

This chain connects TRBV27 to TRBJ1-2; TRBD1 is a possible D gene (6 bases). CDR1 is MNHEY and CDR2 is SMNVEV in the germline V gene (reference sequence). This CDR3 has 14 amino acids. Trimming removed 2 bases from V and 8 bases from J, with 15 bases in between. CDR3 protein: CASSLRGGVGGYTF. CDR3 in DNA: TGTGCCAGCAGTTTAAGGGGGGGGGTTGGCGGCTACACCTTC.

CDR3 amino acids: CASSLRGTERSYEQYF. The CDR3 region has the DNA TGTGCCAGCAGCCTTAGGGGGACAGAGAGATCCTACGAGCAGTACTTC. V usage is TRBV7-9 and J usage is TRBJ2-7; 7 bases fit TRBD1. Germline V gene lookup returns CDR1 SEHNR and CDR2 FQNEAQ (reference sequence). This CDR3 region has 16 residues. The V segment lost 5 bases and the J segment 1 base; nucleotides outside the gene matches: 11. The variable domain in full, with the rest retrieved from reference TRBV7-9 and TRBJ2-7, is DTGVSQNPRHKITKRGQNVTFRCDPISEHNRLYWYRQTLGQGPEFLTYFQNEAQLEKSRLLSDRFSAERPKGSFSTLEIQRTEQGDSAMYLCASSLRGTERSYEQYFGPGTRLTVT.

J is TRBJ2-7 and V is TRBV24-1; 9 bases are a match to TRBD1. CDR3 length: 15 residues. Germline V gene sequence: CDR1 KGHDR, CDR2 SFDVKD. Trimming at V came to 3 bases and at J to 5 bases, leaving 7 bases not matched to a gene. In nucleotides, the CDR3 is TGTGCCACCAGTGATCCTGGACAGGGGTGGGACGAGCAGTACTTC. It codes for CATSDPGQGWDEQYF.

The chain carries TRBV20-1 and TRBJ2-7; 11 bases line up with TRBD1. Trimming took 3 bases from V and 5 from J; bases not matched to a gene: 9. The CDR3 consists of 15 residues. Per the germline V gene, CDR1 is DFQATT and CDR2 is SNEGSKA (reference sequence). The CDR3 DNA sequence: TGCAGTGCTAGTCCCGCGGACAGGGGGCCTCACGAGCAGTACTTC. This translates into CSASPADRGPHEQYF.

V gene TRBV28 combines with J gene TRBJ1-5; TRBD1 aligns across 8 bases. V lost 3 bases, J lost 3 bases, and 4 bases stayed unmatched. CDR1 is MDHEN, CDR2 SYDVKM, per germline. The CDR3 runs 15 residues. This chain's CDR3 is CASSFPGGSNQPQHF. The CDR3 DNA reads as TGTGCCAGCAGTTTCCCAGGGGGCTCCAATCAGCCCCAGCATTTT.

The J gene is TRBJ2-7, the V gene TRBV9, with D maybe TRBD2 (6 bases). Germline CDR1 SGDLS, CDR2 YYNGEE. V was pared by 0 bases and J by 0 bases, with 13 bases between. This CDR3 is 16 amino acids long. Here the CDR3 reads CASSVGVRGSSYEQYF. CDR3 sequence (DNA): TGTGCCAGCAGCGTAGGGGTGCGGGGTAGCTCCTACGAGCAGTACTTC.

The rearrangement links TRBV9 to TRBJ2-2; D is possibly TRBD1 (6 bases). The CDR3 consists of 16 residues. V was trimmed by 3 bases and J by 3 bases, leaving 15 bases between them. Germline V CDR1 and CDR2: SGDLS, YYNGEE. The CDR3 protein is CASSAHRVGDTGELFF. DNA of the CDR3: TGTGCCAGCAGCGCCCACAGGGTGGGCGACACCGGGGAGCTGTTTTTT.

This sequence joins TRBV6-5 and TRBJ2-7, with D unresolved. V was cut by 5 bases and J by 3 bases, with 17 bases left in between. Germline values: CDR1 MNHEY, CDR2 SVGAGI. The CDR3 extends over 15 amino acids. CDR3 loop: CASSPILGQSYEQYF. CDR3 DNA: TGTGCCAGCAGTCCAATTCTAGGGCAGAGCTACGAGCAGTACTTC.

This rearrangement joins TRBV9 to TRBJ2-3; 11 bases map to TRBD2. The V gene end was trimmed by 3 bases and the J gene end by 6 bases; junction bases not matched to a gene: 15. The CDR3 contains 18 residues. Looked up from germline, CDR1 is SGDLS and CDR2 is YYNGEE. The CDR3 sequence: CASSARAQLAGAPDTQYF. The CDR3, as DNA: TGTGCCAGCAGCGCACGGGCCCAACTAGCGGGAGCCCCTGATACGCAGTATTTT.

This clone occurred once. The rearrangement links TRBV27 to TRBJ2-3; D might be TRBD1 (6 bases). CDR1 and CDR2 from the germline V gene are MNHEY and SMNVEV (reference sequence). CDR3 length: 17 amino acids. Trimming pared 2 bases from V and 2 bases from J, leaving 17 bases between. In DNA, the CDR3 is TGTGCCAGCAGTTTAGGGGGCCTGCTAATAACCACAGATACGCAGTATTTT. Protein: CASSLGGLLITTDTQYF.

The gene calls are TRBV27 and TRBJ1-1; the match to TRBD1 covers 8 bases. This CDR3 has 17 residues. V was clipped by 6 bases and J by 4 bases; unmatched bases: 16. The germline V gene encodes CDR1 MNHEY and CDR2 SMNVEV (reference sequence). The CDR3 sequence is CASSPQSSRGRSTEAFF. The CDR3 nucleotides read TGTGCCAGCAGCCCTCAGTCTAGCAGGGGGCGTAGCACTGAAGCTTTCTTT.